The clone carrying this T cell receptor beta chain was seen only once. No antigen is known for it. This specimen comes from a study of PD-1 blockade in classical Hodgkin lymphoma. General study points: In newly diagnosed patients, baseline TCR diversity was reportedly below that of healthy donors.

Relapse was seen in all patients after autologous stem cell transplantation, and brentuximab vedotin exposure was variable. V was cut by 6 bases and J by 0 bases, with 16 bases left in between. Per the germline V gene, CDR1 is MDHEN and CDR2 is SYDVKM. The CDR3 consists of 16 residues. Sequencing used immunoSEQ multiplex PCR; TCRdb keeps in-frame clones, though not all of them. Of approximately 99,000 clones listed, 80% to 90% are singletons. J is TRBJ2-3 and V is TRBV28, with D possibly being TRBD2 (6 bases). This receptor was identified in a human donor with classical Hodgkin lymphoma. Source: peripheral blood mononuclear cells (PBMCs), taken before the second cycle of nivolumab. CDR3 nucleotides: TGTGCCAGCAGCCTTACCGGGACTGCTAGCACAGATACGCAGTATTTT. Translating gives CASSLTGTASTDTQYF.